The sequence of this T cell receptor beta chain was determined in a study of PD-1 blockade in classical Hodgkin lymphoma. Relapses following autologous stem cell transplantation were seen in all patients, with brentuximab vedotin exposure varying. Unmatched junction bases numbered 7, after V lost 7 bases and J lost 2 bases. Germline CDR1 reads MNHEY; CDR2 reads SVGAGI. The CDR3 has 14 residues. Only in-frame clones appear in the TCRdb table, and some are missing; sequencing was by immunoSEQ multiplex PCR. The sample includes about 42,000 clones, 60% to 85% seen only once; the top ten take roughly 3.1%.

The chain has TRBV6-5 and TRBJ2-7; TRBD1 matches 8 bases. The sequencing here drew on peripheral blood mononuclear cells (PBMCs), taken at baseline. The TCR sequence derives from a human donor with classical Hodgkin lymphoma. This CDR3 is CASTLTGAPYEQYF. CDR3 DNA: TGTGCCAGCACCTTGACAGGGGCCCCCTACGAGCAGTACTTC.